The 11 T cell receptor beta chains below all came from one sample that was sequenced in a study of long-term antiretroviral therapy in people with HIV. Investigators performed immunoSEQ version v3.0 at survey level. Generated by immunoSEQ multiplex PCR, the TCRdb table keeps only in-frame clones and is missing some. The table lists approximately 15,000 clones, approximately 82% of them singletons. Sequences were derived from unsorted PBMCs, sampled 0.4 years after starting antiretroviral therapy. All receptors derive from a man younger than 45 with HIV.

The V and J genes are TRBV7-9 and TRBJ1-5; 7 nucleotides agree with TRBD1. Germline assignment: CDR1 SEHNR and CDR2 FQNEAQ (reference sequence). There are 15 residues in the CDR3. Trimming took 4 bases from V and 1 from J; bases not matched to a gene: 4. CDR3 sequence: CASSWGQTSNQPQHF. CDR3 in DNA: TGTGCCAGCAGCTGGGGACAGACGAGCAATCAGCCCCAGCATTTT.

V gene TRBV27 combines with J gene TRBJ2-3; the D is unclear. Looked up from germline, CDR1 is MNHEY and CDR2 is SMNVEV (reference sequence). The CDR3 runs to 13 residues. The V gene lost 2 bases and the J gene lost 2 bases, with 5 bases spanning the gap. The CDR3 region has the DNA TGTGCCAGCAGTTTAATCGTCACAGATACGCAGTATTTT. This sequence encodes CASSLIVTDTQYF.

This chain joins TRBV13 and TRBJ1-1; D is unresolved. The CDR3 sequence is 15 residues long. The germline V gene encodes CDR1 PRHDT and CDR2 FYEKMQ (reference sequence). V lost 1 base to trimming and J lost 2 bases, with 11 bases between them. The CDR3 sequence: CASSLVADGNTEAFF. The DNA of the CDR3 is TGTGCCAGCAGCTTAGTCGCCGACGGTAACACTGAAGCTTTCTTT.

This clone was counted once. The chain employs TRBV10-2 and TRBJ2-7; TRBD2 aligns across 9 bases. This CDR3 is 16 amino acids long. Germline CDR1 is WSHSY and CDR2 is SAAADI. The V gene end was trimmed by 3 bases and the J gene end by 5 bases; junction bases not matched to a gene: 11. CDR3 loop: CASSEGGGRAGNEQYF. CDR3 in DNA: TGCGCCAGCAGTGAAGGGGGCGGGAGGGCCGGGAACGAGCAGTACTTC.

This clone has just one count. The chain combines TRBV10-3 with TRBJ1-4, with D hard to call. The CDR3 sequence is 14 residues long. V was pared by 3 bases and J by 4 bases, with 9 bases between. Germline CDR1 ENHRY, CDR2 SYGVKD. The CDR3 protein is CAISETGSNEKLFF. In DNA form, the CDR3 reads TGTGCCATCAGTGAAACCGGGAGTAATGAAAAACTGTTTTTT.

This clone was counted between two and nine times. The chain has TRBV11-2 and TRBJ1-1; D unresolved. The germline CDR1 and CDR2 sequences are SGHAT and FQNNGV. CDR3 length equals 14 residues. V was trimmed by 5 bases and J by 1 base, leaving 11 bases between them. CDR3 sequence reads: CASSIRWTNTEAFF. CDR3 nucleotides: TGTGCCAGCAGCATCCGATGGACGAACACTGAAGCTTTCTTT.

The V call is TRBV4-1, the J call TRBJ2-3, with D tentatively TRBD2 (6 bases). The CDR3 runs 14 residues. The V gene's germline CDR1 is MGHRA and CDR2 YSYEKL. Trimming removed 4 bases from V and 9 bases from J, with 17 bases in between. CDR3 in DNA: TGCGCCAGCAGCCGGGTGAGTCCGGGGGAGACGCAGTATTTT. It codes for CASSRVSPGETQYF.

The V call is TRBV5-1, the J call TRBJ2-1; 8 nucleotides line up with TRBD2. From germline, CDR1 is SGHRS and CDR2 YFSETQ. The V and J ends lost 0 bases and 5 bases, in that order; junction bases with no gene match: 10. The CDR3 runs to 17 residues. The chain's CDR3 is CASSLVLGREGHNEQFF. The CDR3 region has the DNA TGCGCCAGCAGCTTGGTTTTGGGTCGGGAGGGCCACAATGAGCAGTTCTTC.

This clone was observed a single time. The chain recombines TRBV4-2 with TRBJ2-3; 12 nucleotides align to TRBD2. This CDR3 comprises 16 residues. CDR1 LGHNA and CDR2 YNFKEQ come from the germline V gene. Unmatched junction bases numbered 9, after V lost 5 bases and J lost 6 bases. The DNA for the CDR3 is TGTGCCAGCAGCGAATTACTAGCGGGGGGTCGCGATACGCAGTATTTT. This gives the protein CASSELLAGGRDTQYF.

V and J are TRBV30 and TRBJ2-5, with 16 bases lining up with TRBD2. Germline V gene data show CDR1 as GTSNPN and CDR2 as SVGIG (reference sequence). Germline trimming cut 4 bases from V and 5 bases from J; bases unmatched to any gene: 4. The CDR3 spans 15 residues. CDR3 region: CAWMGLAGGQETQYF. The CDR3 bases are TGTGCCTGGATGGGACTAGCGGGAGGGCAGGAGACCCAGTACTTC.

CDR3 sequence reads: CASSRPEGNNEQFF. The CDR3 DNA reads as TGCGCCAGCAGCCGCCCGGAGGGAAACAATGAGCAGTTCTTC. This chain links TRBV4-1 with TRBJ2-1; TRBD2 is a possible D gene (6 bases). V was cut by 4 bases and J by 5 bases, with 12 bases left in between. CDR3 size: 14 residues. Germline CDR1 reads MGHRA; CDR2 reads YSYEKL.